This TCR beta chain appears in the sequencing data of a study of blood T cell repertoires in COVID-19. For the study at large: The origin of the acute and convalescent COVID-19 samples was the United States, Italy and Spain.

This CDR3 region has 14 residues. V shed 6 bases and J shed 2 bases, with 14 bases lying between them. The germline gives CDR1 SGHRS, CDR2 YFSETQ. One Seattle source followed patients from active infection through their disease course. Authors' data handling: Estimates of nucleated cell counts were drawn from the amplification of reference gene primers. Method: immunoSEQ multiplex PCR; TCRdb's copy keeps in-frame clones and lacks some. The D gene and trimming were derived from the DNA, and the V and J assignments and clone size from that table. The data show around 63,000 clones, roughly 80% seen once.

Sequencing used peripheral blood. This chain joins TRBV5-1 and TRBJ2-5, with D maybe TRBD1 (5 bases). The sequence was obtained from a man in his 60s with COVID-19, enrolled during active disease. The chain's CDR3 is CASTPWGPQETQYF. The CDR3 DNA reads TGCGCCAGCACCCCTTGGGGCCCTCAAGAGACCCAGTACTTC.